These T cell receptor beta chains were read from a single sample in a study of graft-versus-host responses after intestinal transplantation. Sequencing was performed with immunoSEQ multiplex PCR; in TCRdb, only in-frame clones are kept and a portion is missing. This sample has about 12,000 clones, with over 85% found just once. Sequencing was performed on PBMCs, taken approximately 960 days after intestinal transplantation. The receptors shown here come from a human patient who received an intestinal transplant, so some T cells may come from the graft donor. Both conserved end residues are trimmed from each CDR3. The order of the fields is V gene, J gene, CDR3 length, clone size, CDR3 protein. Some rows have no size entry. The others give once, few or many, or a class for an expanded clone.

v_call: TRBV7-2
j_call: TRBJ1-4
cdr3_length: 14
clone_size: NA
cdr3_aa: ASSLGGVGWLEKLF

v_call: TRBV18
j_call: TRBJ1-6
cdr3_length: 10
clone_size: NA
cdr3_aa: ASSNQGTPLH

v_call: TRBV6-5
j_call: TRBJ2-1
cdr3_length: 12
clone_size: NA
cdr3_aa: ASTLATSYNEQF

v_call: TRBV11-3
j_call: TRBJ2-5
cdr3_length: 12
clone_size: NA
cdr3_aa: ASSGRKAGETQY

v_call: TRBV6-5
j_call: TRBJ2-5
cdr3_length: 11
clone_size: NA
cdr3_aa: ASSYDGSGGQY

v_call: TRBV7-3
j_call: TRBJ1-1
cdr3_length: 11
clone_size: NA
cdr3_aa: ASSLMGNTEAF

v_call: TRBV11-2
j_call: TRBJ1-5
cdr3_length: 11
clone_size: NA
cdr3_aa: ASSRGINQPQH

v_call: TRBV4-1
j_call: TRBJ2-3
cdr3_length: 18
clone_size: once
cdr3_aa: ASSQPVTSGGSGRTDTQY

v_call: TRBV10-1
j_call: TRBJ1-1
cdr3_length: 11
clone_size: once
cdr3_aa: ASSMAANTEAF

v_call: TRBV6-1
j_call: TRBJ2-7
cdr3_length: 14
clone_size: NA
cdr3_aa: ASSEWGGASSYEQY

v_call: TRBV19
j_call: TRBJ1-1
cdr3_length: 14
clone_size: NA
cdr3_aa: ASSITLDSLNTEAF

v_call: TRBV10-3
j_call: TRBJ2-7
cdr3_length: 10
clone_size: NA
cdr3_aa: AIAGGPAEQY

v_call: TRBV12-5
j_call: TRBJ2-2
cdr3_length: 12
clone_size: NA
cdr3_aa: ASLGQRNTGELF

v_call: TRBV9
j_call: TRBJ2-7
cdr3_length: 12
clone_size: NA
cdr3_aa: ASSPQDSLYEQY

v_call: TRBV11-3
j_call: TRBJ1-1
cdr3_length: 11
clone_size: once
cdr3_aa: ASSRGANTEAF

v_call: TRBV20-1
j_call: TRBJ2-3
cdr3_length: 9
clone_size: NA
cdr3_aa: SARAGTTQY

v_call: TRBV7-2
j_call: TRBJ1-2
cdr3_length: 13
clone_size: NA
cdr3_aa: ASSLFGSGSDGYT

v_call: TRBV7-9
j_call: TRBJ2-7
cdr3_length: 11
clone_size: NA
cdr3_aa: ASSLFDTYEQY

v_call: TRBV19
j_call: TRBJ1-4
cdr3_length: 12
clone_size: NA
cdr3_aa: ASSRQSMNEKLF

v_call: TRBV10-3
j_call: TRBJ2-5
cdr3_length: 10
clone_size: few
cdr3_aa: ATTDSQETQY

v_call: TRBV15
j_call: TRBJ1-3
cdr3_length: 13
clone_size: NA
cdr3_aa: ATSRDTSSGNTIY

v_call: TRBV19
j_call: TRBJ1-2
cdr3_length: 11
clone_size: NA
cdr3_aa: ASSPSRRYGYT

v_call: TRBV29-1
j_call: TRBJ2-7
cdr3_length: 13
clone_size: once
cdr3_aa: SVEGLRGNPYEQY

v_call: TRBV5-6
j_call: TRBJ2-1
cdr3_length: 13
clone_size: NA
cdr3_aa: ASSFQRGAGSEQF

v_call: TRBV2
j_call: TRBJ1-2
cdr3_length: 12
clone_size: NA
cdr3_aa: ASSFGGLDYGYT

v_call: TRBV9
j_call: TRBJ1-2
cdr3_length: 11
clone_size: NA
cdr3_aa: ASSQDSNYGYT